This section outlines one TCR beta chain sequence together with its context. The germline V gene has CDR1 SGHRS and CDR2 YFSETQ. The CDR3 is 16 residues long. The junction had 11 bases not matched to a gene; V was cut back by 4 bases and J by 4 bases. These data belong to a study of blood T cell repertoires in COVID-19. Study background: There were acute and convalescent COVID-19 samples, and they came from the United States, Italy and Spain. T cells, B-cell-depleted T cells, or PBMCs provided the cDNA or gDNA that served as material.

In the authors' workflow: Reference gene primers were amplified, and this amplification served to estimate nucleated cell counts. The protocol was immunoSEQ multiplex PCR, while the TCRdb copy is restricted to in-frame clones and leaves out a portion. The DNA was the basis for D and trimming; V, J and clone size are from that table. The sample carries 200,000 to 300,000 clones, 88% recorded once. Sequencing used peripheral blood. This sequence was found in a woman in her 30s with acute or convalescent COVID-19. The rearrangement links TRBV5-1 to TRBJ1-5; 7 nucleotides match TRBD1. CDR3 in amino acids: CASSLTAGTANQPQHF. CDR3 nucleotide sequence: TGCGCCAGCAGCCTTACAGCCGGGACAGCAAATCAGCCCCAGCATTTT.